This TCR beta chain was sequenced for a study of vaccination and CD4 T cells after COVID-19. Study context: The study drew post-COVID samples a median about 95 days after diagnosis (range 35 to 161).

Sequenced with the Oncomine TCR Beta short-read assay was DNA taken from cultured CD4+ T cells. TCRdb reprocessed the PCR reads with MiXCR, giving one entry per CDR3 protein. The table has roughly 15,000 distinct CDR3 sequences, just under 80% seen once. Trimming pared 8 bases from V and 8 bases from J, leaving 12 bases between. The CDR3 is 12 amino acids. Germline lookup yields CDR1 LNHDA and CDR2 SQIVND (reference sequence). Treatment meaning: approximately 11-day PBMC culture with coronavirus spike peptide pools or control peptides (ViraFEST assay). Remarks on this clonotype: The antigen is unknown.

The sample here was CD4+ T cells from blood, cultured in vitro, taken after SARS-CoV-2 vaccination. This TCR came from a human donor who received a COVID-19 vaccine. The chain has TRBV19 and TRBJ1-4; TRBD1 might be the D (5 bases). This CDR3 is CASEGAGEKLFF. The CDR3 nucleotides are TGTGCCAGTGAAGGGGCGGGCGAAAAACTGTTTTTT.